This section outlines one T cell receptor (beta chain) sequence together with its context. Its matching antigen is unknown. The data stem from a study of cytomegalovirus exposure and HLA in healthy donors. Overall study context: Findings of an earlier analysis included some 110 million unique TCR beta sequences from 200 million or so T cells.

Findings of the study overall: CMV serostatus alone was available as immune exposure information. As a later analysis showed, a missense DCLRE1C variant was linked to trimming of TCR beta V- and J-genes.

The study ran its PCR with 60 Vbeta and 13 Jbeta primers. Profiled with immunoSEQ multiplex PCR; TCRdb holds only in-frame clones, not every one. This table holds fewer than 130,000 clones, approximately 80% found once. CDR1 is SGHTA and CDR2 is FQGTGA in the germline V gene. V shed 5 bases, J shed 5 bases, and the junction held 8 bases outside the gene matches. The length of the CDR3 is 15 residues. This receptor was taken from a woman aged 55-70 years in good health and CMV-seropositive. The sequencing sample was made of PBMCs. The rearrangement joins TRBV7-3 to TRBJ2-5; 10 nucleotides match TRBD1. The CDR3 coding sequence is TGTGCCAGCAGCCCTGGACAGGGGGTTGGTGAGACCCAGTACTTC. Amino acid sequence: CASSPGQGVGETQYF.